The 20 T cell receptor beta chains listed next were all sequenced from one sample in a study of blood T cell repertoires in COVID-19. Sequencing used immunoSEQ multiplex PCR; TCRdb keeps in-frame clones, though not all of them. The table lists 90,000 to 120,000 clones, less than 80% of them singletons. Sample: peripheral blood. Receptors originate from a man between 65 and 80 years old with active or convalescent COVID-19.

The chain uses TRBV3-1 (or the pseudogene TRBV3-2) and TRBJ2-7; 13 positions agree with TRBD2. Trimming took 3 bases from V and 10 from J; bases not matched to a gene: 9. The CDR3 is 15 amino acids. Germline CDR1 LGHDT, CDR2 YNNKEL (reference sequence). CDR3 bases: TGTGCCAGCAGCCATCACGGGACTAGCGGGAACCTCCAGTACTTC. Protein product: CASSHHGTSGNLQYF.

The V gene is TRBV25-1, the J gene TRBJ2-6, with TRBD1 as a possible D gene (6 bases). V lost 5 bases and J 0 bases, leaving 17 bases between the germline ends. CDR1 MGHDK and CDR2 SYGVNS come from the germline V gene. CDR3 length: 18 residues. The CDR3 DNA is TGTGCCAGCAGTCCTGCGGGCAGGGGAAACTCTGGGGCCAACGTCCTGACTTTC. It specifies CASSPAGRGNSGANVLTF. The whole variable domain, filled in from reference TRBV25-1 and TRBJ2-6, reads EADIYQTPRYLVIGTGKKITLECSQTMGHDKMYWYQQDPGMELHLIHYSYGVNSTEKGDLSSESTVSRIRTEHFPLTLESARPSHTSQYLCASSPAGRGNSGANVLTFGAGSRLTVL.

The rearrangement links TRBV1 to TRBJ2-4; the tabulated D call, TRBD2, remains unverified against the DNA. TRBV1 is a pseudogene locus. The CDR3 spans 18 residues. The CDR3 here is CTSSLRGGGGLAKNIQYF. CDR3 nucleotides: TGCACCAGCAGCCTTCGCGGCGGGGGGGGATTAGCCAAAAACATTCAGTACTTC.

V is TRBV30 and J is TRBJ1-5; D may be TRBD1 (5 bases). This CDR3 is 14 amino acids long. The V end lost 0 bases, the J end lost 3 bases, and 9 bases lay between the germline ends. Per germline, CDR1 GTSNPN and CDR2 SVGIG (reference sequence). CDR3 in amino acids: CAWSVDTYNQPQHF. DNA of the CDR3: TGTGCCTGGAGTGTGGACACATACAATCAGCCCCAGCATTTT. The variable domain in full, with the rest retrieved from reference TRBV30 and TRBJ1-5, is SQTIHQWPATLVQPVGSPLSLECTVEGTSNPNLYWYRQAAGRGLQLLFYSVGIGQISSEVPQNLSASRPQDRQFILSSKKLLLSDSGFYLCAWSVDTYNQPQHFGDGTRLSIL.

The chain couples TRBV28 to TRBJ2-1, with 7 bases lining up with TRBD2. Germline V gene sequence: CDR1 MDHEN, CDR2 SYDVKM. Trimming cost V 6 bases and J 3 bases; bases outside gene matches: 8. The CDR3 runs 15 residues. Written as DNA, the CDR3 is TGTGCCAGCAGGCCCATTGGCGGGAGCTACAATGAGCAGTTCTTC. It codes for CASRPIGGSYNEQFF.

This clone was counted only a few times. CDR3: CASSGDSYTEAFF. In DNA, the CDR3 is TGCGCCAGCAGCGGGGACAGTTACACTGAAGCTTTCTTT. This sequence joins TRBV5-1 and TRBJ1-1, with 7 bases aligning to TRBD1. The CDR3 is 13 amino acids. The trim removed 4 bases at V and 3 bases at J, leaving 3 bases unmatched. Germline V lookup: CDR1 SGHRS, CDR2 YFSETQ.

The rearrangement uses TRBV29-1 and TRBJ2-1, with 8 positions matching TRBD2. J lost 5 bases, V lost 5 bases, and 14 bases had no gene match. This CDR3 is built from 16 residues. Germline V lookup: CDR1 SQVTM, CDR2 ANQGSEA. CDR3 amino acids: CSVLGGRLGQDNEQFF. The CDR3 DNA reads TGCAGCGTTTTGGGCGGGAGGTTGGGTCAGGACAATGAGCAGTTCTTC.

The J gene is TRBJ2-5, the V gene TRBV10-3, with TRBD1 matching 7 bases. The CDR3 is 12 amino acids. The J segment lost 4 bases and the V segment lost 6 bases, leaving 2 bases of the junction unmatched. Germline-derived CDR1 and CDR2 are ENHRY and SYGVKD. CDR3 nucleotide sequence: TGTGCCATCAGCCCAGGGGGAGAGACCCAGTACTTC. It yields the protein CAISPGGETQYF.

V gene TRBV7-9 combines with J gene TRBJ2-1; 7 nucleotides line up with TRBD2. The germline V gene encodes CDR1 SEHNR and CDR2 FQNEAQ (reference sequence). V gave up 5 bases and J gave up 2 bases; unmatched junction bases: 6. This CDR3 is 15 amino acids long. This CDR3 reads CASSLMSGAYNEQFF. The DNA of the CDR3 is TGTGCCAGCAGCCTCATGAGCGGGGCCTACAATGAGCAGTTCTTC.

The chain joins TRBV4-1 to TRBJ1-5, with 10 bases that match TRBD1. Germline lookup yields CDR1 MGHRA and CDR2 YSYEKL. CDR3 length: 14 residues. With 3 bases clipped from V and 5 bases from J, the junction kept 1 base outside the gene matches. CDR3 protein: CASSQGQGHQPQHF. The CDR3 bases are TGCGCCAGCAGCCAGGGACAGGGGCATCAGCCCCAGCATTTT.

The chain recombines TRBV3-1 (or the pseudogene TRBV3-2) with TRBJ1-2, with D perhaps TRBD1 (5 bases). Trimming pared 1 base from V and 8 bases from J, leaving 20 bases between. This CDR3 region has 16 residues. Germline assignment: CDR1 LGHDT and CDR2 YNNKEL (reference sequence). The CDR3 DNA is TGTGCCAGCAGCCAAGGTGGGGGGTCAGGGCATTACGGCTACACCTTC. It is translated as CASSQGGGSGHYGYTF.

The chain employs TRBV2 and TRBJ1-5; 7 bases match TRBD1. Losses at the gene ends were 6 bases for V and 4 bases for J; bases not matched to a gene: 6. This CDR3 is built from 14 residues. Germline V gene lookup returns CDR1 SNHLY and CDR2 FYNNEI. This chain's CDR3 is CASSAGGQNQPQHF. CDR3 DNA sequence: TGTGCCAGCAGCGCAGGGGGACAAAATCAGCCCCAGCATTTT.

This clone was seen only once. This rearrangement joins TRBV7-9 to TRBJ2-7, with D perhaps TRBD1 (6 bases). The CDR3 consists of 10 residues. The V gene lost 8 bases and the J gene lost 8 bases, with 10 bases spanning the gap. Germline V gene data show CDR1 as SEHNR and CDR2 as FQNEAQ (reference sequence). The CDR3 region is CASGTFQQYF. DNA for the CDR3: TGTGCCAGCGGGACATTTCAGCAGTACTTC.

The chain has TRBV2 and TRBJ2-1, with a tentative D call TRBD2 (5 bases). This CDR3 contains 12 residues. CDR1 is SNHLY and CDR2 is FYNNEI in the germline V gene. The V end was cut by 6 bases, the J end by 8 bases, with 11 bases between. DNA for the CDR3: TGTGCCAGCAGACCAGAGGGCGATGAGCAGTTCTTC. Translated, it gives CASRPEGDEQFF.

The V and J genes are TRBV7-2 and TRBJ2-3; TRBD2 agrees at 11 bases. Trimming took 2 bases from V and 5 from J; bases not matched to a gene: 6. This CDR3 contains 16 residues. Looked up from germline, CDR1 is SGHTA and CDR2 is FQGNSA. The CDR3 region has the DNA TGTGCCAGCAGCTTATATAGCGGGGGGGCTGGAGATACGCAGTATTTT. Protein product: CASSLYSGGAGDTQYF.

This clone was seen just once. The chain is built from TRBV7-9 and TRBJ2-4, with 10 positions matching TRBD1. Losses at the gene ends were 3 bases for V and 8 bases for J; bases not matched to a gene: 1. Germline V gene sequence: CDR1 SEHNR, CDR2 FQNEAQ (reference sequence). The CDR3 consists of 13 residues. CDR3 protein: CASSFGQGDIQYF. CDR3 nucleotide sequence: TGTGCCAGCAGCTTCGGACAGGGGGACATTCAGTACTTC.

The chain joins TRBV2 to TRBJ2-1, with D possibly being TRBD1 (5 bases). The CDR3 spans 13 residues. The germline CDR1 and CDR2 sequences are SNHLY and FYNNEI. V dropped 7 bases and J dropped 5 bases, with 12 bases sitting between them. The CDR3 spells CASKGNSNNEQFF. The CDR3 DNA sequence: TGTGCCAGCAAGGGGAATTCTAACAATGAGCAGTTCTTC.

This clone has just one count. The chain has TRBV4-1 and TRBJ1-5; 7 bases align to TRBD1. Germline V CDR1 and CDR2: MGHRA, YSYEKL. V lost 0 bases, J lost 5 bases, and 7 bases stayed unmatched. The CDR3 is 16 residues long. CDR3 in DNA: TGCGCCAGCAGCCAAGAAGGTCAAGGGGGCCATCAGCCCCAGCATTTT. This encodes CASSQEGQGGHQPQHF.

The chain carries TRBV6-5 and TRBJ1-5; the D gene is possibly TRBD1 (5 bases). Germline V CDR1 and CDR2: MNHEY, SVGAGI. The V gene lost 4 bases and the J gene lost 4 bases, with 14 bases spanning the gap. This CDR3 has 15 amino acids. The CDR3 nucleotides read TGTGCCAGCAGTTCCCTCGACAGAGTGAATCAGCCCCAGCATTTT. Protein product: CASSSLDRVNQPQHF.

V gene TRBV5-1 combines with J gene TRBJ1-4; tentatively, D is TRBD1 (6 bases). The V gene's germline CDR1 is SGHRS and CDR2 YFSETQ. Trimming stripped 4 bases from V and 0 bases from J, with 10 bases between. This CDR3 has 15 amino acids. CDR3 DNA: TGCGCCAGCAGCGGGGAGGGGGCAACTAATGAAAAACTGTTTTTT. Protein sequence: CASSGEGATNEKLFF.